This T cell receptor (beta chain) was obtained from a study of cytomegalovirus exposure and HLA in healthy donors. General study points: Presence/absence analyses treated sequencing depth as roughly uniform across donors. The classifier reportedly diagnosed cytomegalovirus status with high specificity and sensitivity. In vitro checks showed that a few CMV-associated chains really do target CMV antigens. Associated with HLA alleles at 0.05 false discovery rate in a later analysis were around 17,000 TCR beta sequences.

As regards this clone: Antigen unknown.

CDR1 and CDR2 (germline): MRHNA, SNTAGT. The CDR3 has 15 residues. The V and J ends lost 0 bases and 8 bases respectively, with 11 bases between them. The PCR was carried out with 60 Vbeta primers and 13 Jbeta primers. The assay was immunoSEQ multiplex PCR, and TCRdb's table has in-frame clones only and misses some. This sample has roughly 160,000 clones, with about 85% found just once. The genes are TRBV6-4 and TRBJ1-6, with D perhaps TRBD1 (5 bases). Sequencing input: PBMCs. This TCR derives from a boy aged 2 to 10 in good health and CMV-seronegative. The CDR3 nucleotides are TGTGCCAGCAGTGACTCCTTCGACAGTTATTCACCCCTCCACTTT. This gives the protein CASSDSFDSYSPLHF.